The 23 T cell receptor beta chains given below trace back to one sample, sequenced in a study of blood T cell repertoires in COVID-19. Generated by immunoSEQ multiplex PCR, the TCRdb table keeps only in-frame clones and is missing some. This table has 250,000 to 300,000 clones, roughly 90% appearing once. The source material was peripheral blood. All receptors derive from a man in his forties with acute or convalescent COVID-19.

This chain uses TRBV5-4 with TRBJ1-2; the D is unclear. Trimming took 6 bases from V and 3 from J, leaving 18 bases between them. Looked up from germline, CDR1 is SGHNT and CDR2 is YYREEE (reference sequence). The CDR3 loop spans 15 amino acids. The CDR3 DNA follows: TGTGCCAGCACCGCCCAAGAAGGAGCCGACTATGGCTACACCTTC. The encoded protein is CASTAQEGADYGYTF.

This clone was seen only a few times. The rearrangement joins TRBV7-6 to TRBJ2-1; TRBD1 aligns across 7 bases. Per the germline V gene, CDR1 is SGHVS and CDR2 is FNYEAQ. The CDR3 totals 15 residues. The J segment lost 7 bases and the V segment lost 5 bases, leaving 11 bases of the junction unmatched. DNA of the CDR3: TGTGCCAGCAGCCCACGACAGGGCAGGTGGAATGAGCAGTTCTTC. Protein: CASSPRQGRWNEQFF.

The DNA of the CDR3 is TGTGCCAGCAGCTCCTCGGACAGGGCGAAGCAGTTCTTC. Protein sequence: CASSSSDRAKQFF. V and J are TRBV9 and TRBJ2-1, with 8 bases that match TRBD1. The CDR3 is 13 residues long. Germline loops: CDR1 SGDLS, CDR2 YYNGEE. Trimming took 4 bases from V and 11 from J; bases not matched to a gene: 8.

The V gene is TRBV12-5, the J gene TRBJ1-5, with D perhaps matching TRBD1 (5 bases). The CDR3 has 15 amino acids. The ends were cut back, 1 base at V and 3 bases at J, with 10 bases in the middle. Germline V gene data show CDR1 as LGHNT and CDR2 as FRNRAP. The DNA of the CDR3 is TGTGCTAGTGGTTTGGCCACAGGCCTCAATCAGCCCCAGCATTTT. Translating it yields CASGLATGLNQPQHF.

This rearrangement joins TRBV5-1 to TRBJ1-3, with TRBD1 as a possible D gene (6 bases). Trimming took off 4 bases at V and 0 bases at J, with 17 bases between the two ends. The CDR3 is 17 amino acids. Per germline, CDR1 SGHRS and CDR2 YFSETQ. CDR3 sequence (DNA): TGCGCCAGCAGCCCTCAACCACAGGGTCGCTCTGGAAACACCATATATTTT. Protein: CASSPQPQGRSGNTIYF.

Details on this clone: The sample contains more than one DNA sequence encoding this CDR3. The gene calls are TRBV5-1 and TRBJ1-3; TRBD1 matches 7 bases. J lost 2 bases, V lost 0 bases, and 2 bases had no gene match. The CDR3 covers 15 residues. Germline-derived CDR1 and CDR2 are SGHRS and YFSETQ. CDR3 sequence reads: CASSLAGTAGNTIYF. CDR3 nucleotide sequence: TGCGCCAGCAGCTTGGCCGGGACAGCTGGAAACACCATATATTTT. The full variable domain, its missing parts supplied by reference TRBV5-1 and TRBJ1-3, is KAGVTQTPRYLIKTRGQQVTLSCSPISGHRSVSWYQQTPGQGLQFLFEYFSETQRNKGNFPGRFSGRQFSNSRSEMNVSTLELGDSALYLCASSLAGTAGNTIYFGEGSWLTVV.

The CDR3 protein is CASYRDSNQPQHF. Here the CDR3 DNA reads TGTGCCAGCTACAGGGATAGCAATCAGCCCCAGCATTTT. The gene calls are TRBV28 and TRBJ1-5, with D perhaps matching TRBD1 (6 bases). CDR3 length: 13 amino acids. CDR1 and CDR2 from the germline V gene are MDHEN and SYDVKM. V shed 8 bases and J shed 0 bases, with 8 bases lying between them. Supplemented by reference TRBV28 and TRBJ1-5, the full variable domain reads DVKVTQSSRYLVKRTGEKVFLECVQDMDHENMFWYRQDPGLGLRLIYFSYDVKMKEKGDIPEGYSVSREKKERFSLILESASTNQTSMYLCASYRDSNQPQHFGDGTRLSIL.

CDR3 nucleotides: TGTGCCAGCAGCTTAGACAGGGGGCGCGACGAGCAGTACTTC. It encodes CASSLDRGRDEQYF. The rearrangement uses TRBV7-2 and TRBJ2-7, with 9 nucleotides matching TRBD1. Trimming cost V 1 base and J 5 bases; bases outside gene matches: 3. Germline lookup yields CDR1 SGHTA and CDR2 FQGNSA. The CDR3 has 14 residues.

This clone was seen just once. The chain carries TRBV3-1 (or the pseudogene TRBV3-2) and TRBJ2-5, with D possibly matching TRBD2 (7 bases). With 10 bases removed from V and 4 bases from J, the gap between germline ends came to 16 bases. The CDR3 length is 13 residues. The germline V gene encodes CDR1 LGHDT and CDR2 YNNKEL (reference sequence). CDR3 DNA: TGTGCCACGTTCAAAAGGGGGGGAGAGACCCAGTACTTC. Its protein is CATFKRGGETQYF.

The V call is TRBV3-1 (or the pseudogene TRBV3-2), the J call TRBJ2-5; D might be TRBD1 (7 bases). CDR1 is LGHDT and CDR2 is YNNKEL in the germline V gene (reference sequence). The CDR3 is 14 residues long. With 4 bases removed from V and 4 bases from J, the gap between germline ends came to 13 bases. The CDR3 nucleotides are TGTGCCAGCAGCCCGACAGGGCGGGGAGAGACCCAGTACTTC. It translates to CASSPTGRGETQYF.

This clone was seen only once. The chain links TRBV23-1 to TRBJ2-3; TRBD2 might be the D (6 bases). TRBV23-1 is labeled an ORF, and its function is uncertain. Trimming cost V 3 bases and J 2 bases, with 15 bases left between them. This CDR3 comprises 16 residues. The chain's CDR3 is CASSHRDCRNTDTQYF. DNA of the CDR3: TGCGCCAGCAGTCACCGGGACTGCCGGAACACAGATACGCAGTATTTT.

This sequence joins TRBV7-9 and TRBJ2-3, with TRBD2 identical over 7 bases. Germline-derived CDR1 and CDR2 are SEHNR and FQNEAQ (reference sequence). J was trimmed by 6 bases and V by 1 base; bases with no gene match: 4. The CDR3 loop spans 14 amino acids. The CDR3 DNA reads TGTGCCAGCAGCTTAGGACTAGCAGCGGATACGCAGTATTTT. This encodes CASSLGLAADTQYF.

J is TRBJ1-1 and V is TRBV7-2; 8 positions match TRBD1. V was clipped by 5 bases and J by 1 base; unmatched bases: 6. This CDR3 comprises 15 residues. Per germline, CDR1 SGHTA and CDR2 FQGNSA. As DNA, the CDR3 is TGTGCCAGCAGCCTGGCCGGGACAGGGAACACTGAAGCTTTCTTT. It translates to CASSLAGTGNTEAFF. Full variable domain (remainder filled in from reference TRBV7-2 and TRBJ1-1): GAGVSQSPSNKVTEKGKDVELRCDPISGHTALYWYRQSLGQGLEFLIYFQGNSAPDKSGLPSDRFSAERTGGSVSTLTIQRTQQEDSAVYLCASSLAGTGNTEAFFGQGTRLTVV.

As concerns this clone: This CDR3 is also generated by other DNA sequences in the sample. In DNA form, the CDR3 reads TGCGCCAGCAGCCTGGACCGCGTCTCTGGAAACACCATATATTTT. Protein: CASSLDRVSGNTIYF. The chain combines TRBV5-1 with TRBJ1-3; D unclear. The germline V gene has CDR1 SGHRS and CDR2 YFSETQ. Trimming pared 4 bases from V and 0 bases from J, leaving 11 bases between. The CDR3 extends over 15 amino acids.

The chain joins TRBV5-6 to TRBJ2-6; D gene unclear. CDR1 and CDR2 (germline): SGHDT, YYEEEE. This CDR3 region has 16 residues. Trimming pared 0 bases from V and 4 bases from J, leaving 11 bases between. The chain's CDR3 is CASSLGGWSGANVLTF. In DNA, the CDR3 is TGTGCCAGCAGCTTGGGAGGCTGGTCCGGGGCCAACGTCCTGACTTTC.

CDR3 DNA sequence: TGTGCCAGCAGCCCCGCAGACAATGAGCAGTTCTTC. Encoded protein: CASSPADNEQFF. J is TRBJ2-1 and V is TRBV5-5, with unresolved D. Trimming shortened V by 4 bases and J by 5 bases, and 7 bases separated the two germline ends. The CDR3 spans 12 residues. Germline V gene sequence: CDR1 SGHKS, CDR2 YYEKEE (reference sequence).

The chain is built from TRBV30 and TRBJ2-2; D call uncertain. CDR1 is GTSNPN and CDR2 is SVGIG in the germline V gene (reference sequence). There are 13 residues in the CDR3. V lost 0 bases, J lost 8 bases, and 10 bases lay in between. The CDR3 region has the DNA TGTGCCTGGAGTGTACTAACGGCAGGGGAGCTGTTTTTT. Protein product: CAWSVLTAGELFF.

The chain combines TRBV5-6 with TRBJ1-4, with D hard to call. The CDR3 sequence is 14 residues long. Trimming stripped 4 bases from V and 2 bases from J, with 9 bases between. Germline CDR1 and CDR2: SGHDT and YYEEEE. The CDR3 loop reads CASSRGMTNEKLFF. The CDR3 bases are TGTGCCAGCAGCCGCGGGATGACTAATGAAAAACTGTTTTTT.

V and J are TRBV11-2 and TRBJ1-6, with D maybe TRBD1 (5 bases). Trimming left V 5 bases short and J 7 bases short, with 15 bases between. Germline CDR1 is SGHAT and CDR2 is FQNNGV. CDR3 length: 15 residues. CDR3 nucleotide sequence: TGTGCCAGCAGCGTGTCAGGGCCCGGGAATTCACCCCTCCACTTT. Translation gives CASSVSGPGNSPLHF. Full variable domain (outside the CDR3, taken from reference TRBV11-2 and TRBJ1-6): EAGVAQSPRYKIIEKRQSVAFWCNPISGHATLYWYQQILGQGPKLLIQFQNNGVVDDSQLPKDRFSAERLKGVDSTLKIQPAKLEDSAVYLCASSVSGPGNSPLHFGNGTRLTVT.

This rearrangement joins TRBV6-5 to TRBJ2-7, with 7 bases lining up with TRBD1. CDR3 length: 15 residues. The V segment lost 6 bases and the J segment 4 bases; nucleotides outside the gene matches: 12. Germline CDR1 is MNHEY and CDR2 is SVGAGI. CDR3 loop: CASSPTTGISYEQYF. The CDR3 DNA is TGTGCCAGCAGCCCCACGACAGGGATCAGTTACGAGCAGTACTTC.

The V call is TRBV11-2, the J call TRBJ2-7, with TRBD2 matching 12 bases. With 5 bases clipped from V and 3 bases from J, the junction kept 5 bases outside the gene matches. Per the germline V gene, CDR1 is SGHAT and CDR2 is FQNNGV. The CDR3 runs 15 residues. CDR3 sequence reads: CASSGLAGLLYEQYF. The CDR3 bases are TGTGCCAGCAGCGGACTAGCGGGGCTGCTCTACGAGCAGTACTTC.

CDR3 protein: CASSWADRGSTEAFF. As DNA, the CDR3 is TGCGCCAGCAGCTGGGCCGACAGGGGAAGTACTGAAGCTTTCTTT. The rearrangement links TRBV5-1 to TRBJ1-1, with 8 bases fitting TRBD1. The CDR3 extends over 15 amino acids. Germline V gene data show CDR1 as SGHRS and CDR2 as YFSETQ. V shed 3 bases and J 5 bases; nucleotides not matched to a gene: 9.

The V gene is TRBV30, the J gene TRBJ2-7; 9 bases align to TRBD1. Per germline, CDR1 GTSNPN and CDR2 SVGIG (reference sequence). The CDR3 totals 14 residues. CDR3 region: CAWENPGQGTEQYF. CDR3 bases: TGTGCTTGGGAGAATCCGGGACAGGGTACCGAGCAGTACTTC.